Below, one T cell receptor (beta chain) is given with its context. Its antigen is not identified. Relative to the germline gene, one junction end is altered; a read error may explain this. CDR3 length equals 17 residues. Germline CDR1 is MGHRA and CDR2 is YSYEKL. Next came a second PCR, run for roughly 6 to 11 cycles, which used a sample-barcoded 5' primer along with a J-beta primer mix. From the 5' RACE reads, TCRdb called clonotypes with MiXCR, one entry per CDR3 protein. The table records 1,300,000 or so distinct CDR3 sequences, around 59% of them present only once. This entry is derived from a study of blood T cells in healthy people across ages. Whole-study findings and limits: From one million sequenced T cells, diversity estimates were lower bounds. Both naive CD4+ cell counts and diversity were greater in long-lived donors than in aged donors. Since the PBMCs were unsorted, naive and antigen-experienced cells could not be conclusively compared.

This chain links TRBV4-1 with TRBJ1-1; D possibly corresponds to TRBD1 (6 bases). The TCR originated in a man in his late teens or twenties in good health. The specimen was blood. In DNA form, the CDR3 reads TGCACCAGCAGCCCCCTCTGGCGGGGGGCGCCCCATTCTGAAGCTTTCTTT. This sequence encodes CTSSPLWRGAPHSEAFF.